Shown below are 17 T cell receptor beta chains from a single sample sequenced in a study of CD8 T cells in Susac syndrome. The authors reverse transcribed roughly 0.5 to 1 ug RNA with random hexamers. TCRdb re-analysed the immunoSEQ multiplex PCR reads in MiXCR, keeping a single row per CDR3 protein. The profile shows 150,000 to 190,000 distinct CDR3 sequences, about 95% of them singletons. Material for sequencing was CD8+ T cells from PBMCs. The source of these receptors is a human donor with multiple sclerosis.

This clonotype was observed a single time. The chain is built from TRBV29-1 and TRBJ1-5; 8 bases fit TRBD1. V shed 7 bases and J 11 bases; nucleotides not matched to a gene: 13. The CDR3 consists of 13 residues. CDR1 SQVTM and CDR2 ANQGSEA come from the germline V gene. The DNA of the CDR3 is TGCAGCGCCCGATCCACAGGGGGTAGAGCCCAGCATTTT. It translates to CSARSTGGRAQHF.

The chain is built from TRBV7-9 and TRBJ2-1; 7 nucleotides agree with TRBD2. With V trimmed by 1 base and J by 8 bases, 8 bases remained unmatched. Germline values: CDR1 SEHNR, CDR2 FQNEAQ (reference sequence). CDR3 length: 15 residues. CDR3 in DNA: TGTGCCAGCAGCTTAGAGGTCGGGGGAGGGGATGAGCAGTTCTTC. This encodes CASSLEVGGGDEQFF.

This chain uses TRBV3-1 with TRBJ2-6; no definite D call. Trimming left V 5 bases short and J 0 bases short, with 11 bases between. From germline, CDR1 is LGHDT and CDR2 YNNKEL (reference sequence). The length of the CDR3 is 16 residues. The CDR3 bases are TGTGCCAGCAGCTTACCTACCATCTCTGGGGCCAACGTCCTGACTTTC. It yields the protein CASSLPTISGANVLTF. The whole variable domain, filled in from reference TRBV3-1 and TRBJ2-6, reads DTAVSQTPKYLVTQMGNDKSIKCEQNLGHDTMYWYKQDSKKFLKIMFSYNNKELIINETVPNRFSPKSPDKAHLNLHINSLELGDSAVYFCASSLPTISGANVLTFGAGSRLTVL.

CDR3 in amino acids: CASSESGPRGYTF. CDR3 sequence (DNA): TGTGCCAGCAGCGAGTCGGGGCCTCGAGGCTACACCTTC. This chain joins TRBV9 and TRBJ1-2, with D perhaps TRBD1 (5 bases). Germline lookup yields CDR1 SGDLS and CDR2 YYNGEE. This CDR3 is built from 13 residues. With 3 bases removed from V and 8 bases from J, the gap between germline ends came to 14 bases. The full variable domain, its missing parts supplied by reference TRBV9 and TRBJ1-2, is DSGVTQTPKHLITATGQRVTLRCSPRSGDLSVYWYQQSLDQGLQFLIQYYNGEERAKGNILERFSAQQFPDLHSELNLSSLELGDSALYFCASSESGPRGYTFGSGTRLTVV.

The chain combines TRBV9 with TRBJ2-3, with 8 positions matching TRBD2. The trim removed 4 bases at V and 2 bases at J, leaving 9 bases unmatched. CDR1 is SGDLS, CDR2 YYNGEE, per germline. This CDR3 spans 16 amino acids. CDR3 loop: CASSPGTRRVTDTQYF. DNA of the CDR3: TGTGCCAGCAGCCCTGGGACTAGACGGGTCACAGATACGCAGTATTTT. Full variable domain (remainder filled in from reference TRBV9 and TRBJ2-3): DSGVTQTPKHLITATGQRVTLRCSPRSGDLSVYWYQQSLDQGLQFLIQYYNGEERAKGNILERFSAQQFPDLHSELNLSSLELGDSALYFCASSPGTRRVTDTQYFGPGTRLTVL.

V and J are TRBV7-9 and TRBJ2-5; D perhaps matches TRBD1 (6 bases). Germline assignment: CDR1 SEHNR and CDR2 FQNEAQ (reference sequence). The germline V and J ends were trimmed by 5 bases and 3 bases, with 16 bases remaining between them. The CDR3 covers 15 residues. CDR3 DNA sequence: TGTGCCAGCAGCCCGGTTATAGGGGGAGAAGAGACCCAGTACTTC. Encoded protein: CASSPVIGGEETQYF.

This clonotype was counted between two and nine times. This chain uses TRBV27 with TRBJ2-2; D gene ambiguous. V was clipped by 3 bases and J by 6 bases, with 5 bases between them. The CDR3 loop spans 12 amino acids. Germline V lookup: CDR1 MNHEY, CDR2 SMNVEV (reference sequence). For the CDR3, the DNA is TGTGCCAGCAGTTTTGGTTCCGGGGAGCTGTTTTTT. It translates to CASSFGSGELFF.

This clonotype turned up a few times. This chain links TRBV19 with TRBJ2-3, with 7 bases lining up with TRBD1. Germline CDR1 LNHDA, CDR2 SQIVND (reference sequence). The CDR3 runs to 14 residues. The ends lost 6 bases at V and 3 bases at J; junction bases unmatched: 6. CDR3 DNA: TGTGCCAGTAGCCTAACAGGGGCGACAGATACGCAGTATTTT. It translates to CASSLTGATDTQYF.

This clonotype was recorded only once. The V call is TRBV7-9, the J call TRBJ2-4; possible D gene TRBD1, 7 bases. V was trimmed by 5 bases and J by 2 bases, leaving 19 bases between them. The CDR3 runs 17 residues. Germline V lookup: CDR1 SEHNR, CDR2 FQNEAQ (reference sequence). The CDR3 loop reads CASSGDTGDFTKNIQYF. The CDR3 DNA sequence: TGTGCCAGCAGCGGAGATACAGGGGACTTTACCAAAAACATTCAGTACTTC. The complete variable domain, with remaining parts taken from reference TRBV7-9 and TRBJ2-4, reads DTGVSQNPRHKITKRGQNVTFRCDPISEHNRLYWYRQTLGQGPEFLTYFQNEAQLEKSRLLSDRFSAERPKGSFSTLEIQRTEQGDSAMYLCASSGDTGDFTKNIQYFGAGTRLSVL.

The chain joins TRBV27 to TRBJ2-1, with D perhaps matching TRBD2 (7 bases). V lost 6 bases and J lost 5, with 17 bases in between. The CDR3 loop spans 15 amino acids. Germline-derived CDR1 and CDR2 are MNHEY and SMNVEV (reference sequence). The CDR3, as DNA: TGTGCCAGCAGGGAGCGGGGAGGGGGAAACAATGAGCAGTTCTTC. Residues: CASRERGGGNNEQFF.

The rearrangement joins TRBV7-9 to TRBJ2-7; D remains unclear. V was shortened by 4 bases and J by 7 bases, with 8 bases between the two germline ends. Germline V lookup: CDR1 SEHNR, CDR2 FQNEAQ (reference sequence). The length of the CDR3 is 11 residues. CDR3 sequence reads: CASSSMGEQYF. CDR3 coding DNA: TGTGCCAGCAGCTCGATGGGAGAGCAGTACTTC.

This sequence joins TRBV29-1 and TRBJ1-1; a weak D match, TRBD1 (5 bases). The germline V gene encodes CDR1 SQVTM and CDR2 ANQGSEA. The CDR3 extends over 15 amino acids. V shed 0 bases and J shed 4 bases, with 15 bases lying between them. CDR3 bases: TGCAGCGTTGAAGATATGGGGGTTTTGGGCACTGAAGCTTTCTTT. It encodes CSVEDMGVLGTEAFF.

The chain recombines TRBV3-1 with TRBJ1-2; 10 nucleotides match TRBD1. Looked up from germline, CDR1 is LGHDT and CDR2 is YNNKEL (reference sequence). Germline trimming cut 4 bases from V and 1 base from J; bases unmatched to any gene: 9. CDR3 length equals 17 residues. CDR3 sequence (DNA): TGTGCCAGCAGCCCCGCGACAGGGGGCTGGATTAACTATGGCTACACCTTC. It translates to CASSPATGGWINYGYTF.

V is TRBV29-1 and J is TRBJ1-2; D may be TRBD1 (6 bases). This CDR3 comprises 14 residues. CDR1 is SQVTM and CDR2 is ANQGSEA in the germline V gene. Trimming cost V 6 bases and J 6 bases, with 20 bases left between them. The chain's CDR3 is CSVANLAGADGYTF. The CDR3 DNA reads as TGCAGCGTGGCCAACCTGGCAGGGGCGGATGGCTACACCTTC.

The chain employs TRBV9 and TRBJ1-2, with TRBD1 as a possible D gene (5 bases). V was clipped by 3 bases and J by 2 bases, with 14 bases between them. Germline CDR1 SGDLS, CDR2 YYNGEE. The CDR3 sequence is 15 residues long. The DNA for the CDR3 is TGTGCCAGCAGCGGCCCAACAGGCGAGAACTATGGCTACACCTTC. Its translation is CASSGPTGENYGYTF.

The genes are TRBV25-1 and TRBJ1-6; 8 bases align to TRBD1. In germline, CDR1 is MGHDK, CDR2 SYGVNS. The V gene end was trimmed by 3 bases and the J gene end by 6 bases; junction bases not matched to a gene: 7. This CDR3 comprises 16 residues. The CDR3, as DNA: TGTGCCAGCAGTGACCAGGACAGGGCCTTTAATTCACCCCTCCACTTT. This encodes CASSDQDRAFNSPLHF.

The DNA of the CDR3 is TGTGCCAGCGATCCCATTAGCGACACCGGGGAGCTGTTTTTT. This gives the protein CASDPISDTGELFF. V gene TRBV2 combines with J gene TRBJ2-2; maybe TRBD2 (5 bases). The CDR3 totals 14 residues. The V end lost 8 bases, the J end lost 3 bases, and 13 bases lay between the germline ends. CDR1 is SNHLY, CDR2 FYNNEI, per germline.